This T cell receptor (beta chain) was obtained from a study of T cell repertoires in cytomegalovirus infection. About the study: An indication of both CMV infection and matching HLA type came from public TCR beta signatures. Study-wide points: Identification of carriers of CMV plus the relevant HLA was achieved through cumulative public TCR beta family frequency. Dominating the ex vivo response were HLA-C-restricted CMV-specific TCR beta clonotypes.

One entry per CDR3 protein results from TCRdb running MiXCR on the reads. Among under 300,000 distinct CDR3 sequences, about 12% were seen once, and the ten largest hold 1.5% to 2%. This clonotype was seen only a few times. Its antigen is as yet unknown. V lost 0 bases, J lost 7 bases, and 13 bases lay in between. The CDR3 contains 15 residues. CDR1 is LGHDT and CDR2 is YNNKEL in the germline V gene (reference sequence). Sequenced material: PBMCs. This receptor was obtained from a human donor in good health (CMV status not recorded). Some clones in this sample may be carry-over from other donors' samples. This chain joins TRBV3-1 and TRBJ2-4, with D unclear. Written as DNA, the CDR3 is TGTGCCAGCAGCCAAGAGTCTCCCGCGACTAACATTCAGTACTTC. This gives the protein CASSQESPATNIQYF. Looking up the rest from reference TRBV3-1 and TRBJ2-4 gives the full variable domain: DTAVSQTPKYLVTQMGNDKSIKCEQNLGHDTMYWYKQDSKKFLKIMFSYNNKELIINETVPNRFSPKSPDKAHLNLHINSLELGDSAVYFCASSQESPATNIQYFGAGTRLSVL.